This note documents a single TCR beta chain sequence. The source of the sample is a study of B cell selection in AIRE deficiency. The regulatory T cell sort gate was CD4+CD25hiCD127low/negative. TCRdb's copy holds only in-frame clones and misses some; the assay was immunoSEQ multiplex PCR. The repertoire has fewer than 25,000 clones, around nine tenths of them found once; the top ten carry 1.4%. The CDR3 has 15 residues. Germline loops: CDR1 SGHTA, CDR2 FQGTGA. Unmatched junction bases numbered 11, after V lost 5 bases and J lost 9 bases. The rearrangement joins TRBV7-3 to TRBJ2-1, with 9 bases lining up with TRBD2. Sequencing input: CD4+CD25+ Tregs sorted from PBMCs. This TCR was sampled from a human donor in good health. CDR3 in amino acids: CASSETGTSLSEQFF. CDR3 sequence (DNA): TGTGCCAGCAGCGAAACCGGGACTAGCTTGAGTGAGCAGTTCTTC.